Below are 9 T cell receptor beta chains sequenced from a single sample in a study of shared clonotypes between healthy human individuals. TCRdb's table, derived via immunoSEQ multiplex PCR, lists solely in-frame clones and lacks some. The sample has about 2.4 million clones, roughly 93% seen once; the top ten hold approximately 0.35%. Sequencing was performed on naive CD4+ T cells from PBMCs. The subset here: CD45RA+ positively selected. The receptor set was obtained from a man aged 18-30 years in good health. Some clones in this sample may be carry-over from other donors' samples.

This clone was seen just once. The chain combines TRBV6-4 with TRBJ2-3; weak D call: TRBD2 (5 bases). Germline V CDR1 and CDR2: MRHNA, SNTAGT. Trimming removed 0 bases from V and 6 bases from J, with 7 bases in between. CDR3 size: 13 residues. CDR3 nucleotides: TGTGCCAGCAGTGACTCGGCTAGCGATACGCAGTATTTT. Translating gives CASSDSASDTQYF.

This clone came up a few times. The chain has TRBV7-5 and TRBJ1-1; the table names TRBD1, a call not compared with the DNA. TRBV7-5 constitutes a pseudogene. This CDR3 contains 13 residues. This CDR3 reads CVRSSGQGTEAFF. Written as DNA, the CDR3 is TGTGTCAGAAGCTCGGGACAGGGCACTGAAGCTTTCTTT.

CDR3 nucleotides: TGCGCCAGCAGCTTTCAGGGGGCAGCGGATACGCAGTATTTT. It encodes CASSFQGAADTQYF. The rearrangement links TRBV5-1 to TRBJ2-3, with 8 bases fitting TRBD1. V was pared by 2 bases and J by 6 bases, with 5 bases of the junction left unmatched. In germline, CDR1 is SGHRS, CDR2 YFSETQ. The CDR3 has 14 amino acids.

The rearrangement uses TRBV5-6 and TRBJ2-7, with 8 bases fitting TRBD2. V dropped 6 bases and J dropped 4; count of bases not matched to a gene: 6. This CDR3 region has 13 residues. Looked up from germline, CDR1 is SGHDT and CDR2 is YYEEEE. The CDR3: CASTIAGPYEQYF. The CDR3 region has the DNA TGTGCCAGCACGATAGCGGGGCCGTACGAGCAGTACTTC.

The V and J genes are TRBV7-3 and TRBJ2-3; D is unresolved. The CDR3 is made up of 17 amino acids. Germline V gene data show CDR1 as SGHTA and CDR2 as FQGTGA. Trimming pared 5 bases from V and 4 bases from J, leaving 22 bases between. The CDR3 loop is CASSQGKAGFEADTQYF. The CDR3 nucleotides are TGTGCCAGCAGCCAAGGAAAAGCTGGCTTTGAGGCAGATACGCAGTATTTT.

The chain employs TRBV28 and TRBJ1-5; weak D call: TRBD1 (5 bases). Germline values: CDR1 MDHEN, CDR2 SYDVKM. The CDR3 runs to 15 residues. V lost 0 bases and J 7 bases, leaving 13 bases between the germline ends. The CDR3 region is CASSLWGIAGQPQHF. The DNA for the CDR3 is TGTGCCAGCAGTTTATGGGGTATAGCAGGGCAGCCCCAGCATTTT.

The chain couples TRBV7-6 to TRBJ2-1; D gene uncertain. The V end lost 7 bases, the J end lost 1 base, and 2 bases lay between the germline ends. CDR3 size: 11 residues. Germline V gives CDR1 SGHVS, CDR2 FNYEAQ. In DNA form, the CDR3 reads TGTGCCAGCAAATCCTACAATGAGCAGTTCTTC. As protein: CASKSYNEQFF.

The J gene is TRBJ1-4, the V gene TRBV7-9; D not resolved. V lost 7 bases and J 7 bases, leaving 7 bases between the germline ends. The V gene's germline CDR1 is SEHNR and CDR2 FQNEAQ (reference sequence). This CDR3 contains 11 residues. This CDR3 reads CASTVGEKLFF. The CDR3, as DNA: TGTGCCAGCACAGTGGGTGAAAAACTGTTTTTT.

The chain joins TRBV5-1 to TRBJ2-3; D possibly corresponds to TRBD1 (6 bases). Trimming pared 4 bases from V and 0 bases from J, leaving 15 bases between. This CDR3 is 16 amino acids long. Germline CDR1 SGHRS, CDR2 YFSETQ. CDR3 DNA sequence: TGCGCCAGCAGCCTACAGGGAGTTATTAGCACAGATACGCAGTATTTT. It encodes CASSLQGVISTDTQYF.